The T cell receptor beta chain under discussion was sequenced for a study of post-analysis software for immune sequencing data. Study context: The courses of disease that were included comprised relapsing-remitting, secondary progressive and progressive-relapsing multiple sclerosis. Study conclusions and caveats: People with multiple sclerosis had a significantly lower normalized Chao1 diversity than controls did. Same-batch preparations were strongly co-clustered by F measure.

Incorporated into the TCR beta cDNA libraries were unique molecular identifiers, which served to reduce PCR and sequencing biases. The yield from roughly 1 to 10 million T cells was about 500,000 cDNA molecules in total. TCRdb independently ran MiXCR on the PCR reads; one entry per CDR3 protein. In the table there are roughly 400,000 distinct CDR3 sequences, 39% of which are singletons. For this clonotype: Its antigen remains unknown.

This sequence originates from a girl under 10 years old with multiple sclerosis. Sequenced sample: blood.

The CDR3 is CASRELAGGSYEQYF. DNA of the CDR3: TGTGCCAGCAGAGAGCTAGCGGGAGGTTCCTACGAGCAGTACTTC. The V gene is TRBV7-2, the J gene TRBJ2-7; TRBD2 matches at 11 bases. This CDR3 contains 15 residues. CDR1 SGHTA and CDR2 FQGNSA come from the germline V gene. V lost 6 bases and J lost 1; bases outside the gene matches: 5.